The clone carrying this TCR beta chain showed up just once. Its antigen remains unidentified. Unmatched junction bases numbered 0, after V lost 7 bases and J lost 1 base. Germline CDR1 reads SGHNT; CDR2 reads YENEEA. This CDR3 spans 12 amino acids. Using immunoSEQ multiplex PCR, the repertoire was profiled, and TCRdb retains in-frame clones only, with some absent. Of around 270,000 clones in the sample, roughly 93% were seen once. This record comes from a study of T cell responses to AZD1222 COVID-19 vaccine. Study-level results: The study sampled repertoires only after the peak T cell response. At baseline, just a handful of AZD1222 recipients tested seropositive. Possibly, clonal diversity was underestimated; donors were largely white British and included more females.

This specimen was peripheral blood, taken 28 days after the second AZD1222 dose. This sequence originates from an adult who received the AZD1222 COVID-19 vaccine. The chain couples TRBV11-3 to TRBJ2-7; 8 bases align to TRBD2. CDR3 in DNA: TGTGCCAGCATAGCGGGGTCCTACGAGCAGTACTTC. It is translated as CASIAGSYEQYF.